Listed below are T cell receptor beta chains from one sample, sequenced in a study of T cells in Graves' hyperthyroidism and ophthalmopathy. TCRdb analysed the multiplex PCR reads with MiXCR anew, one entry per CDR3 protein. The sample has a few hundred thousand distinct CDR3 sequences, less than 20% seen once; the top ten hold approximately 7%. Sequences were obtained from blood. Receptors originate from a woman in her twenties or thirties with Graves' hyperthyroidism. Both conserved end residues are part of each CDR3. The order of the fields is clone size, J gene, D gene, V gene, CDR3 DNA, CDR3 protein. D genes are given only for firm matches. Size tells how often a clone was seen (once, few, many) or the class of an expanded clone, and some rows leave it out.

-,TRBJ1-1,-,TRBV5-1,TGCGCCAGCAGCCCCCGGGACATAACTTTGAACACTGAAGCTTTCTTT,CASSPRDITLNTEAFF
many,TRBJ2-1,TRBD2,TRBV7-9,TGTGCCAGCAGCCCGAAAGGACTAGCGGGAAAGGGTAATGAGCAGTTCTTC,CASSPKGLAGKGNEQFF
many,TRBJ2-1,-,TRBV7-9,TGTGCCAGCAGCGGTACTAGCCGTGAGCATGAGCAGTTCTTC,CASSGTSREHEQFF
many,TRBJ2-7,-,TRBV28,TGTGCCAGCATGGGGAGCCCAACCTACGAGCAGTACTTC,CASMGSPTYEQYF
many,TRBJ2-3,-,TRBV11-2,TGTGCCAGCAGCTCCCCAGGGGCCAGCACAGATACGCAGTATTTT,CASSSPGASTDTQYF
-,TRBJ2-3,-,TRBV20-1,TGCAGTGGAAGCGGCGACTTAGATACGCAGTATTTT,CSGSGDLDTQYF
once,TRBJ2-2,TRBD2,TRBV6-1,TGTGCCAGCAGTGTCACCGGGAGGAGGACTAGCGGGAGAGTCACCGGGGAGCTGTTTTTT,CASSVTGRRTSGRVTGELFF
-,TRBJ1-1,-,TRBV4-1,TGCGCCAGCAGCCAAACCTGGACACGACCGAACACTGAAGCTTTCTTT,CASSQTWTRPNTEAFF
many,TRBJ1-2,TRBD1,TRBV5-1,TGCGCCAGCAGCTATGGACAGGTCATCTATGGCTACACCTTC,CASSYGQVIYGYTF
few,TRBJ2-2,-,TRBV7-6,TGTGCCAGCTCACGGGGGATAAACACCGGGGAGCTGTTTTTT,CASSRGINTGELFF
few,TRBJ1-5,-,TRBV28,TGTGCCAGCAGTCCCAACGACATTTTGTGGGGTGAAACGCATTTT,CASSPNDILWGETHF
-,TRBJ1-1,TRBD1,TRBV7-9,TGTGCCAGCAGCCAGGGGACAGGGATGATGAACACTGAAGCTTTCTTT,CASSQGTGMMNTEAFF
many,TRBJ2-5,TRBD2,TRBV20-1,TGCAGTGCTAGCGGGACTAGCGGGGTAGAGACCCAGTACTTC,CSASGTSGVETQYF
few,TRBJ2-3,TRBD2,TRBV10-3,TGTGCCGCAAGGCGGGGACTAGCTAGTTCTGATACGCAGTATTTT,CAARRGLASSDTQYF
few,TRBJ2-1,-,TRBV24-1,TGTGCCACCAGTGATACCGACAGTTACAATGAGCAGTTCTTC,CATSDTDSYNEQFF
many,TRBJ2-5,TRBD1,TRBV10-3,TGTGCCATCAAGGGACAGGGGGCGGGAGAGACCCAGTACTTC,CAIKGQGAGETQYF
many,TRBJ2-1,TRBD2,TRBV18,TGTGCCAGCTCGGTGGGAGGGCCCCATAAATATGAGCAGTTCTTC,CASSVGGPHKYEQFF
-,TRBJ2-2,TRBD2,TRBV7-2,TGTGCCAGCAGTCCCAGACTAGCGGGGAACACCGGGGAGCTGTTTTTT,CASSPRLAGNTGELFF
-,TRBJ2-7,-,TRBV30,TGTGCCTGGAGTGAAGCCGCCGAGCAGTACTTC,CAWSEAAEQYF
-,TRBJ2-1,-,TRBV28,TGTGCCAGCAGTCCTACCTTAGAGTACTACAATGAGCAGTTCTTC,CASSPTLEYYNEQFF
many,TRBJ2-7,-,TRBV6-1,TGTGCCAGCAGTAAGGGGTTCTACGAGCAGTACTTC,CASSKGFYEQYF
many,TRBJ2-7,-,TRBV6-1,TGTGCCAGCAGCCGGACCGTCTCCTACGAGCAGTACTTC,CASSRTVSYEQYF
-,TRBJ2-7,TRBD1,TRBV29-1,TGCAGCGTTGAGGGACAGCGAATCGGGGAGCAGTACTTC,CSVEGQRIGEQYF
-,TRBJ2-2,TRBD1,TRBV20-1,TGCAGTGCTAGAGAGGAGCGAGGGGGCGCCACCGGGGAGCTGTTTTTT,CSAREERGGATGELFF
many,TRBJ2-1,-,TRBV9,TGTGCCAGCAGCGTACTACAGGGTACCTACAATGAGCAGTTCTTC,CASSVLQGTYNEQFF
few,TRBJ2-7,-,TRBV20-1,TGCAGTGCTAGAGGTCAGGAGTCCTACGAGCAGTACTTC,CSARGQESYEQYF
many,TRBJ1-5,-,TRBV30,TGTGCCTGGACCGAAACAGGGAGCAATCAGCCCCAGCATTTT,CAWTETGSNQPQHF
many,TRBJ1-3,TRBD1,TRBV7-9,TGTGCCAGCAGCACCACAGGGGGCTCGGGTGGAAACACCATATATTTT,CASSTTGGSGGNTIYF